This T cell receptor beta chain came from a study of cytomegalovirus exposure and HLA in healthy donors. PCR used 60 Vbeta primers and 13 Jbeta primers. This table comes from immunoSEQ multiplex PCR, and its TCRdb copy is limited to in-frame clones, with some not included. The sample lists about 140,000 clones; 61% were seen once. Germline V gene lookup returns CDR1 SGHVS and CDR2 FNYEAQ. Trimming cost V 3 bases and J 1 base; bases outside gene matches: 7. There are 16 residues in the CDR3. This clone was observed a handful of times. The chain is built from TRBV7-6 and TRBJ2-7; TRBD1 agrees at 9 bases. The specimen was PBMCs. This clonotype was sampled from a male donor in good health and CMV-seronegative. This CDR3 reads CASSFTGGALSYEQYF. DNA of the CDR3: TGTGCCAGCAGCTTTACAGGGGGCGCCTTATCCTACGAGCAGTACTTC.